The TCR beta chain under discussion was sequenced for a study of regulatory T cells in long-lasting Graves disease. This CDR3 is built from 10 residues. The germline V gene has CDR1 MNHEY and CDR2 SMNVEV (reference sequence). Study-level findings and limits: Reduced TCR diversity was observed in persistent Graves' patients versus newly diagnosed patients. Preferential use of TRBV28, TRBJ1-2 and TRBJ2-5 was seen in persistent disease.

This clonotype was found many times. Its matching antigen is unknown. Its ends do not fully match the called genes, so a read error is possible. The time point: persistent/refractory GD, antithyroid drugs over 5 years with positive TRAb. Preparation of the TCR library used RNA extracted from PBMCs. The authors diagnosed Graves' disease using American Thyroid Association guidelines. From an endocrinology department in Xi'an, China, came the patients. With iRepertoire HTBI primers and Arm-PCR of CDR3 regions, TCR beta libraries were built. TCRdb passed the multiplex PCR reads through MiXCR, listing each CDR3 protein once. The sample yields around 460,000 distinct CDR3 sequences, approximately 23% seen once.

This receptor was taken from a female donor with Graves disease. The rearrangement joins TRBV27 to TRBJ1-1, with 7 bases aligning to TRBD1. The sequencing here drew on peripheral blood mononuclear cells (PBMCs), taken when the disease was refractory, from a patient treated with antithyroid drugs. The CDR3 region is CASYYRGWTF. CDR3 nucleotides: TGTGCCAGCTATTACAGGGGTTGGACGTTT.